The rows below give T cell receptor beta chains drawn from one sample of a study of T cell changes during pregnancy in multiple sclerosis. Clones were sequenced by immunoSEQ multiplex PCR, and TCRdb holds only the in-frame ones, with some missing. The sample records about 38,000 clones, 92% being singletons. The sequenced sample was CD8+ T cells from peripheral blood mononuclear cells, obtained in the third trimester of pregnancy. The receptors here all came from a female donor with multiple sclerosis, enrolled in a pregnancy study. Both conserved end residues are trimmed from each CDR3. Only some rows state a clone size, as once, few, many or a class for expanded clones.

J gene | V gene | clone size | CDR3 protein
TRBJ1-5 | TRBV21-1 | NA | ASNSNTRGVKSSNQPQH
TRBJ2-3 | TRBV19 | NA | ASSPLFGTDTQY
TRBJ2-4 | TRBV2 | NA | ASTSGRAEVLNIQY
TRBJ1-5 | TRBV7-9 | NA | ASSLGAANQPQH
TRBJ2-1 | TRBV6-5 | NA | ASYPRTSGGEQF
TRBJ2-7 | TRBV5-6 | NA | ASSLVWGQDTYEQY
TRBJ1-1 | TRBV4-3 | NA | ASSQGVANTEAF
TRBJ2-7 | TRBV4-3 | NA | ASSQDQAPDSYEQY
TRBJ1-5 | TRBV28 | NA | ASRGGQGGDQPQH
TRBJ1-1 | TRBV19 | NA | ASNPGMNTEAF
TRBJ2-1 | TRBV30 | NA | AWHRLGGSVNEQF
TRBJ2-7 | TRBV11-2 | NA | ASSLDVGGNEQY
TRBJ2-2 | TRBV7-8 | NA | ASSSGWREPATGELF
TRBJ2-1 | TRBV4-3 | once | ASSPGLAEYNEQF
TRBJ2-5 | TRBV27 | NA | ASREQETQY
TRBJ2-7 | TRBV2 | NA | ASSVQAEGADWDEQY
TRBJ2-3 | TRBV27 | NA | ASSLYWGTRDPDTQY
TRBJ2-7 | TRBV19 | NA | ASSTRTGLPYEQY
TRBJ2-1 | TRBV2 | NA | ASSEDGKGSYNEQF
TRBJ2-7 | TRBV29-1 | few | SVDVSGSEVSYEQY
TRBJ2-3 | TRBV7-3 | NA | ASSSGTDTQY
TRBJ2-1 | TRBV13 | NA | ASRFSGEENEQF
TRBJ2-7 | TRBV27 | NA | ASSLGLGPYYEQY
TRBJ1-2 | TRBV6-5 | once | ASSLQGAGYT
TRBJ2-1 | TRBV9 | NA | ASSVGAAGTYNEQF
TRBJ1-2 | TRBV29-1 | NA | SVLPRDSNYGYT
TRBJ2-7 | TRBV2 | NA | ATTRDTSYEQY
TRBJ1-5 | TRBV5-6 | NA | ASSFRQGGQPQH
TRBJ2-3 | TRBV4-3 | NA | ASSQDRLAGGYRGADTQY
TRBJ2-7 | TRBV14 | NA | ASSQSNFPNEQY
TRBJ2-4 | TRBV5-6 | NA | ASSLVGGAPSGIQY
TRBJ2-5 | TRBV21-1 | NA | ASSKATGQETQY
TRBJ2-7 | TRBV14 | NA | ASSHRNEQY
TRBJ2-3 | TRBV7-9 | NA | ASSYLGTGATDTQY
TRBJ2-3 | TRBV30 | NA | AWSVLSYTDTQY
TRBJ2-1 | TRBV4-3 | NA | ASSPPGTSVDYNEQF
TRBJ2-1 | TRBV7-8 | once | ASSSPGLAREQF
TRBJ1-2 | TRBV7-3 | NA | ASSLDAGTGSNYGYT
TRBJ2-1 | TRBV15 | NA | ATSRGSLAENEQF
TRBJ2-4 | TRBV2 | NA | ASRPEGLALTLNIQY
TRBJ1-1 | TRBV19 | NA | ASRRSYTEAF
TRBJ2-1 | TRBV4-3 | NA | ASSQDRIGLAGGRQF